Reported below is one T cell receptor (beta chain). Its specific antigen is unknown. Qualities for individual bases were not recorded, and no much larger clone is one base off. These data come from a study of Ad26.COV2.S vaccination and SARS-CoV-2 variants (dated by TCRdb to 2020 to 2023). Background on the whole study: Donors in the vaccine arm were drawn from COV1001, a multicentre, randomized, double-blind, placebo-controlled phase I-IIa trial testing Ad26.COV2.S in healthy adults. Dosing of Ad26.COV2.S was intramuscular, at either 5x10^10 or 1x10^11 viral particles, delivered as one shot or as two shots spaced 56 days apart. The TCR-sequenced set comprised approximately 32 samples: some 20 Ad26.COV2.S vaccine recipients, 5 placebo recipients and 8 SARS-CoV-2 convalescent individuals. Investigators remained blinded to trial group allocation during experiments and outcome assessment. Trial participants were randomized into five groups of five, in which low-dose or high-dose Ad26.COV2.S was given once or twice, or placebo was given on both occasions. The specificity and breadth of SARS-CoV-2-reactive T cell receptors after Ad26.COV2.S vaccination were assessed by TCRbeta repertoire sequencing.

TCRbeta CDR3 regions were sequenced with the immunoSEQ Assay. After extraction, genomic DNA underwent amplification by bias-controlled multiplex PCR, followed by high-throughput sequencing. The study's own analysis went as follows. To quantify the absolute abundance of each unique TCRbeta CDR3 region, sequences were collapsed and filtered. T cell fraction was estimated by normalizing TCRbeta template counts to usable DNA, which was measured by amplifying reference genes present in all nucleated cells. Repertoire TCRs were annotated as SARS-CoV-2-specific by exact matching of V gene, CDR3 amino acid sequence and J gene to a known reactive TCR set. The reference SARS-CoV-2 TCR set was obtained from MIRA and was filtered for enrichment in COVID-19-positive ImmuneCODE repertoires, whereby public or cross-reactive TCRs were removed. Using the MIRA antigens, annotated TCRs were further analysed by specific ORF or by position within an ORF. Breadth was defined as annotated unique rearrangements over total unique productive rearrangements; depth was the summed frequency of those rearrangements. Two-sided Wilcoxon rank-sum tests were used to compare TCR breadth between groups. TCRdb provides this immuneACCESS table in a form limited to in-frame rearrangements. Some clones are lacking; in checked studies, under half of them reflect an unresolved V gene, and why the rest are absent is not known. That table supplies the V and J calls and clone size; D and trimming were determined from the DNA. For this sample there are fewer than 600,000 clones; approximately 90% appear just once. The top ten clonotypes cover more than 1.5% of the sample.

This specimen's treatment or condition label, per the study, means: around 19 received Ad26.COV2.S at low or high dose, single or two shots; 5 received placebo; per-sample allocation not given. For vaccine and placebo recipients, repertoires were sequenced using samples collected on day 63 after the first injection. In Cohort 1b, 20 to 25 adults aged 18-55 years were enrolled at a single site in Boston, USA, between 29 July and 7 August 2020. Ad26.COV2.S was a replication-incompetent adenovirus type 26 vector expressing a prefusion-stabilized SARS-CoV-2 spike protein from the original Wuhan strain. From its cysteine to its phenylalanine, the CDR3 spans 15 amino acids. Only the CDR3 portion is preserved as DNA: 45 bases, with reading frame beginning at the first base. Trimming at the junction amounts to 3 bases on V and 3 bases on J, and the germline ends lie 15 bases apart. Via the germline V gene (reference sequence), CDR1 is GTSNPN and CDR2 SVGIG.

The paper's findings and limits, for the study overall: The authors noted that total T cell responses may have been underestimated by the TCR breadth and depth analyses. Vaccine and placebo recipients had similar non-spike TCR breadth, a finding consistent with the vaccine containing only spike. Substantial breadth of spike-specific CD8+ and CD4+ T cell responses was reported after vaccination. Spike-specific TCR breadth was higher in Ad26.COV2.S recipients than in placebo recipients (P = 0.0014). The study was not powered to compare responses between vaccine doses or regimens.

Here the chain combines TRBV30 and TRBJ2-1; possibly the D gene is TRBD1, per 6 matching bases. The starting material was peripheral blood, obtained in a trial of Ad26.COV2.S vaccine versus placebo. This sequence was found in a person aged 18-65 years who received the Ad26.COV2.S COVID-19 vaccine or a placebo. Read as DNA, the sequence is TGTGCCTGGAGAAAAACAGGGTTTAGCTACAATGAGCAGTTCTTC. It specifies CAWRKTGFSYNEQFF.